The clone carrying this T cell receptor beta chain was seen a few times. Trimming pared 3 bases from V and 7 bases from J, leaving 18 bases between. This CDR3 is built from 16 residues. The sample originates from a study of T-cell memory formation after mild COVID-19. MiXCR was run by TCRdb on the 5' RACE reads, yielding one entry per CDR3 protein. The data hold about 310,000 distinct CDR3 sequences, with approximately 19% observed a single time. This TCR came from a young man who had mild COVID-19 (a few samples of this study predate the infection). Cell type and time point are not known. Material: PBMCs or a T cell subset sorted from them (not recorded which). V is TRBV12-3 or TRBV12-4 and J is TRBJ2-2; TRBD1 might be the D (5 bases). For the CDR3, the DNA is TGTGCCAGCAGTTTGGGTCTATTCAGGGCGGTCGGGGAGCTGTTTTTT. This sequence encodes CASSLGLFRAVGELFF.